The rows below give T cell receptor beta chains drawn from one sample of a study of OX40 agonist ivuxolimab in advanced cancers. The method was immunoSEQ multiplex PCR; TCRdb's version includes in-frame clones alone and lacks a portion of them. Here the sample spans 35,000 or so clones, 82% being singletons. The input for sequencing was CD4+ or CD8+ T cells sorted from blood, taken in a trial of the OX40 agonist ivuxolimab. The origin of the receptors is an adult with an advanced solid tumor such as melanoma, head and neck, liver or kidney cancer. CDR3s include the opening cysteine and the closing phenylalanine or tryptophan. D genes are given only for firm matches. A row's size may be missing; if present it is once, few, many or a size class.

clone_size	v_call	d_call	j_call	cdr3_nt	cdr3_aa
NA	TRBV9	NA	TRBJ2-7	TGTGCCAGCAGCGTAGATGGTGCGGGGGACAGCGGCGAGCAGTACTTC	CASSVDGAGDSGEQYF
few	TRBV7-2	NA	TRBJ1-2	TGTGCCAGCAGCTTAGCGCCTATGGGGCGCGATGGCTACACCTTC	CASSLAPMGRDGYTF
few	TRBV7-9	TRBD2	TRBJ2-3	TGTGCCAGCAGCCCTGGGACTAGCGGGGGGGCGAGTTTT	CASSPGTSGGASF
few	TRBV6-5	NA	TRBJ1-5	TGTGCCAGCAGTTACTCGTGGCATAGCAATCAGCCCCAGCATTTT	CASSYSWHSNQPQHF
NA	TRBV7-9	NA	TRBJ2-5	TGTGCCAGCAGTGGAATCGGACAGTGGCAAGAGACCCAGTACTTC	CASSGIGQWQETQYF
NA	TRBV27	TRBD1	TRBJ1-2	TGTGCCAGCAGTTTATTAGGCAGGGGGCAGCCCTATGGCTACACCTTC	CASSLLGRGQPYGYTF
NA	TRBV5-1	TRBD2	TRBJ2-2	TGCGCCAGCAGCTTAAGGACTAGCGTCACCGGGGAGCTGTTTTTT	CASSLRTSVTGELFF
few	TRBV6-5	NA	TRBJ1-5	TGTGCCAGCAGTTACTCTGGAATAGATCAGCCCCAGCATTTT	CASSYSGIDQPQHF
few	TRBV6-6	NA	TRBJ2-5	TGTGCCAGCAGCAAACAGGGCGCCGAGACCCAGTACTTC	CASSKQGAETQYF
NA	TRBV5-6	NA	TRBJ1-5	TGTGCCAGCAGCCCGACACCTAATCAGCCCCAGCATTTT	CASSPTPNQPQHF
NA	TRBV7-2	NA	TRBJ1-4	TGTGCCAGCAGCTTGGGCGGGAGGACTAATGAAAAACTGTTTTTT	CASSLGGRTNEKLFF
NA	TRBV5-1	TRBD1	TRBJ2-1	TGCGCCAGCTCGGTACAGGGGTACAGCGAGCAGTTCTTC	CASSVQGYSEQFF
NA	TRBV5-1	NA	TRBJ1-2	TGCGCCAGCAGCTTAGGGGCTAACTATGGCTACACCTTC	CASSLGANYGYTF
NA	TRBV7-2	TRBD2	TRBJ2-1	TGTGCCAGCAGCTCCCAGCGGGGGTTGAATGAGCAGTTCTTC	CASSSQRGLNEQFF
NA	TRBV5-8	NA	TRBJ1-3	TGTGCCAGCAGCTTGGTCGAGTCTCCTGGAAACACCATATATTTT	CASSLVESPGNTIYF
NA	TRBV7-6	NA	TRBJ1-2	TGTGCCAGCAGCTCCACTATGGGTAGGGCCTATGGCTACACCTTC	CASSSTMGRAYGYTF
NA	TRBV9	TRBD2	TRBJ2-3	TGTGCCAGCAGTCTTACCTGGACTAGCGGGGTCGACCTGGCTCCGGATACGCAGTATTTT	CASSLTWTSGVDLAPDTQYF
once	TRBV4-3	TRBD2	TRBJ2-1	TGCGCCAGCAGCCATGAAGCGGGGGGCGGGAATGAGCAGTTCTTC	CASSHEAGGGNEQFF
NA	TRBV5-6	NA	TRBJ1-6	TGTGCCAGCAGCTCTGGTGCGGGCAGGTATAATTCACCCCTCCACTTT	CASSSGAGRYNSPLHF
NA	TRBV18	NA	TRBJ2-2	TGTGCCAGCTCAGTGGGGGCTTCAAACACCGGGGAGCTGTTTTTT	CASSVGASNTGELFF
NA	TRBV5-5	NA	TRBJ2-7	TGTGCCAGCAGGTCCAGGGGGGGCATCCACGAGCAGTACTTC	CASRSRGGIHEQYF
NA	TRBV7-9	TRBD1	TRBJ1-1	TGTGCCAGCAGCTTAGACTTGGCCGGGACAGGGGGTACTGAAGCTTTCTTT	CASSLDLAGTGGTEAFF
NA	TRBV5-5	TRBD1	TRBJ2-3	TGTGCCAGCATGGGACAGGCGGGCACAGATACGCAGTATTTT	CASMGQAGTDTQYF
NA	TRBV5-1	NA	TRBJ1-2	TGCGCCAGCAGCTTGGTTGCAGGGAGTAGTGGCTACACCTTC	CASSLVAGSSGYTF
once	TRBV19	TRBD1	TRBJ1-5	TGTGCCAGTAGTTGGCAGGGGGCATCGAGCAATCAGCCCCAGCATTTT	CASSWQGASSNQPQHF
NA	TRBV11-3	TRBD1	TRBJ2-1	TGTGCCAGCAGCTCGGGACAGGGGATCGACAATGAGCAGTTCTTC	CASSSGQGIDNEQFF
NA	TRBV2	TRBD1	TRBJ1-4	TGTGCCAGCAGTACCGGGACAGCAACTAATGAAAAACTGTTTTTT	CASSTGTATNEKLFF
NA	TRBV29-1	NA	TRBJ2-5	TGCAGCGTTGAAGGTAGTCCCCAAGAGACCCAGTACTTC	CSVEGSPQETQYF
NA	TRBV5-1	NA	TRBJ1-2	TGCGCCAGCAGGTTGGAGGCTAACTATGGCTACACCTTC	CASRLEANYGYTF
NA	TRBV6-1	TRBD2	TRBJ2-7	TGTGCCAGCAGACCCGGGAGGACCTACGAGCAGTACTTC	CASRPGRTYEQYF
NA	TRBV7-9	NA	TRBJ2-1	TGTGCCAGCAGCTTGGGACGGAACAATGAGCAGTTCTTC	CASSLGRNNEQFF
NA	TRBV6-6	NA	TRBJ2-3	TGTGCCAGCAGTCCCGCGACAGCTACAGATACGCAGTATTTT	CASSPATATDTQYF
NA	TRBV7-2	NA	TRBJ2-5	TGTGCCAGCAGCTTTCAAGGGGTGGGGGAGACCCAGTACTTC	CASSFQGVGETQYF
NA	TRBV2	NA	TRBJ1-4	TGTGCCAGCAGTGAAGTGGGACAACGAAATGAAAAACTGTTTTTT	CASSEVGQRNEKLFF
once	TRBV7-8	TRBD1	TRBJ1-2	TGTGCCAGCAGCTTAGCGTCGAACAGGGGGCGCGCCTATGGCTACACCTTC	CASSLASNRGRAYGYTF
NA	TRBV27	NA	TRBJ1-1	TGTGCCAGCAGTATTTTTGCTCCGGACCAGAACACTGAAGCTTTCTTT	CASSIFAPDQNTEAFF
medium-sized	TRBV6-1	NA	TRBJ1-3	TGTGCCAGCCACAGCTCTGGAAACACCATATATTTT	CASHSSGNTIYF
once	TRBV5-1	NA	TRBJ2-5	TGCGCCAGCAGCTTGGAAGTCGGGGGTCGGTACTTC	CASSLEVGGRYF
NA	TRBV7-9	NA	TRBJ1-5	TGTGCCAGCAGCTTGGACGGGAGGGTTCAGCCCCAGCATTTT	CASSLDGRVQPQHF
NA	TRBV6-1	TRBD1	TRBJ2-4	TGTGCCAGCAGAGGGACAGGGCGGGGAAACATTCAGTACTTC	CASRGTGRGNIQYF
NA	TRBV11-2	NA	TRBJ2-5	TGTGCCAGCAGCTTAGATCCAGGGGCCGGGACCCAGTACTTC	CASSLDPGAGTQYF
NA	TRBV7-9	TRBD1	TRBJ2-5	TGTGCCAGCAGCTTGACAGGGGCCGAAGAGACCCAGTACTTC	CASSLTGAEETQYF
NA	TRBV29-1	NA	TRBJ2-3	TGCAGCGCCAAGCCAGGGTTGGGGGTGACAGATACGCAGTATTTT	CSAKPGLGVTDTQYF
NA	TRBV6-1	TRBD1	TRBJ2-5	TGTGCCAGCAACCGGGACAGAGAGACCCAGTACTTC	CASNRDRETQYF
NA	TRBV7-9	NA	TRBJ1-2	TGTGCCAGCAGCCCCGACATCGACTATGGCTACACCTTC	CASSPDIDYGYTF
NA	TRBV5-1	TRBD1	TRBJ2-7	TGCGCCAGCAGCTCGGTGTTCCGGGACAGCCCCCACGAGCAGTACTTC	CASSSVFRDSPHEQYF
NA	TRBV7-2	TRBD2	TRBJ2-4	TGTGCCAGCAGCTCGGGACTAGCGGGGAAAAACATTCAGTACTTC	CASSSGLAGKNIQYF
NA	TRBV29-1	NA	TRBJ1-3	TGCAGCGTTGAACGGAATGGGGGAAACACCATATATTTT	CSVERNGGNTIYF
once	TRBV19	NA	TRBJ1-2	TGTGCCAGTAGTATCAATCAAGGGGTGGACAGAGCAATGGGTGGCTACACCTTC	CASSINQGVDRAMGGYTF
few	TRBV5-1	TRBD1	TRBJ2-5	TGCGCCAGCAGCTTGGGCCACGGGACAGGGAAAGAGACCCAGTACTTC	CASSLGHGTGKETQYF
NA	TRBV5-1	NA	TRBJ2-3	TGCGCCAGCAGCTTGGGCGCGCTCCAGGTCCCTACGCAGTATTTT	CASSLGALQVPTQYF
NA	TRBV18	NA	TRBJ1-5	TGTGCCAGCTCACCAGAGGTAAGGGCAGGGCGCAATCAGCCCCAGCATTTT	CASSPEVRAGRNQPQHF
NA	TRBV30	NA	TRBJ2-5	TGTGCCTGGAGTGCCCTGACCGGGGCCCAAGAGACCCAGTACTTC	CAWSALTGAQETQYF
NA	TRBV12-5	TRBD1	TRBJ2-3	TGTGCTAGTGGTTTGGAAACAGGGGGAGGCACAGATACGCAGTATTTT	CASGLETGGGTDTQYF
NA	TRBV5-6	NA	TRBJ1-5	TGCGCCAGCAGCTTGGCTGGGGGGGTTCAGCCCCAGCATTTT	CASSLAGGVQPQHF
NA	TRBV7-6	NA	TRBJ2-1	TGTGCCAGCAGCACCACTCACAGTGGCTCCTACAATGAGCAGTTCTTC	CASSTTHSGSYNEQFF
NA	TRBV7-8	NA	TRBJ2-3	TGTGCCAGCAGCTTAAGTCTGGCTAGCAGGGATACGCAGTATTTT	CASSLSLASRDTQYF
NA	TRBV4-3	NA	TRBJ1-5	TGCGCCAGCAGCCAAGGCCCACGACAGCCCCAGCATTTT	CASSQGPRQPQHF
few	TRBV13	NA	TRBJ1-4	TGTGCCAGCAGCCGATGGAGGGGCGAGAATGAAAAACTGTTTTTT	CASSRWRGENEKLFF
NA	TRBV7-9	NA	TRBJ1-2	TGTGCCACGGACAGTTCTATGCTGGGCTACACCTTC	CATDSSMLGYTF